The clone carrying this TCR beta chain showed up just a few times. The sample comes from a study of early T cells in non-severe SARS-CoV-2 infection. In germline, CDR1 is SGHAT, CDR2 FQNNGV. Trimming removed 11 bases from V and 1 base from J; junction bases left unmatched: 12. This CDR3 is built from 16 residues. TCRdb re-called the 5' RACE reads through MiXCR, storing one row per CDR3 protein. The repertoire holds 55,000 to 70,000 distinct CDR3 sequences, 5.6% seen once, with about 6.8% in the top ten. The V and J genes are TRBV11-2 and TRBJ2-1; TRBD1 aligns across 9 bases. This clonotype was obtained from an adult who was a healthcare worker with PCR-confirmed SARS-CoV-2 infection or an uninfected control (not recorded which). Sequenced: whole blood. The CDR3 DNA reads as TGTGCCGGGGCCCAACGACAGGGGGTTTCCTACAATGAGCAGTTCTTC. Translation gives CAGAQRQGVSYNEQFF.